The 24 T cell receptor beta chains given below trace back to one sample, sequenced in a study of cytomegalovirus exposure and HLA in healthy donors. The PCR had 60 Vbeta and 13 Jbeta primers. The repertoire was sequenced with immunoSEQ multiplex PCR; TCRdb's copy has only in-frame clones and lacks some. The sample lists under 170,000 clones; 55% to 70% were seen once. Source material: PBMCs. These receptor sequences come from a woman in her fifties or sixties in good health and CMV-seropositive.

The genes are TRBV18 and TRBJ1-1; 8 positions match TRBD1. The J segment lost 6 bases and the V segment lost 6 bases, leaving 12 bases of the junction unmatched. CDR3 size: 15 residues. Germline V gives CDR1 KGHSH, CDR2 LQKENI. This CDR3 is CASSRAGQGVAEAFF. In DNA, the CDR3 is TGTGCCAGCTCCCGCGCCGGACAGGGTGTCGCTGAAGCTTTCTTT.

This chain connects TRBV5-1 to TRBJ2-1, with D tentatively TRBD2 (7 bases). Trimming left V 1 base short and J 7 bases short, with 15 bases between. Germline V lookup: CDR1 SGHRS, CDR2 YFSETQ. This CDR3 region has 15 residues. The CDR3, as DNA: TGCGCCAGCAGCTTGTCACAGGGAGGGGGTAATGAGCAGTTCTTC. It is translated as CASSLSQGGGNEQFF.

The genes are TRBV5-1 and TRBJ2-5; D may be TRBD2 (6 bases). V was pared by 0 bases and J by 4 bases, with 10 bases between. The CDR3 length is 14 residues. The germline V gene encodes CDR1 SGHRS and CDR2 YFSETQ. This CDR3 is CASSLGRGGETQYF. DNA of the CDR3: TGCGCCAGCAGCTTGGGAAGGGGAGGAGAGACCCAGTACTTC.

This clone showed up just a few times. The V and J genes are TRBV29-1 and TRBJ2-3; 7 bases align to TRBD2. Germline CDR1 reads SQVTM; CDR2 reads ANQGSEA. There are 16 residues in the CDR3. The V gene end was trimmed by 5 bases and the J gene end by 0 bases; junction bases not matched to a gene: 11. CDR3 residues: CSVITWEGRSTDTQYF. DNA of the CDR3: TGCAGCGTTATCACGTGGGAGGGCAGGAGCACAGATACGCAGTATTTT.

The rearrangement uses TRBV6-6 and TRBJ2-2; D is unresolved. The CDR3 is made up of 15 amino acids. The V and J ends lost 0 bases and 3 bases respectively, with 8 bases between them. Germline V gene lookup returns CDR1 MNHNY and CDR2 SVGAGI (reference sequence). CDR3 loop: CASSYSAGYTGELFF. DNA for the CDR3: TGTGCCAGCAGTTACTCGGCCGGGTACACCGGGGAGCTGTTTTTT.

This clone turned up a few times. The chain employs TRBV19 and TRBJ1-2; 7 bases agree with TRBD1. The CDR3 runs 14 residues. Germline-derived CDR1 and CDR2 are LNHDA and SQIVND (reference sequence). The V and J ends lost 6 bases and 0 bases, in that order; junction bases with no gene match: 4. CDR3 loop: CASSHGTANYGYTF. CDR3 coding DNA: TGTGCCAGTAGCCACGGGACAGCTAACTATGGCTACACCTTC. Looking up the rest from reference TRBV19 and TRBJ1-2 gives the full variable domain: DGGITQSPKYLFRKEGQNVTLSCEQNLNHDAMYWYRQDPGQGLRLIYYSQIVNDFQKGDIAEGYSVSREKKESFPLTVTSAQKNPTAFYLCASSHGTANYGYTFGSGTRLTVV.

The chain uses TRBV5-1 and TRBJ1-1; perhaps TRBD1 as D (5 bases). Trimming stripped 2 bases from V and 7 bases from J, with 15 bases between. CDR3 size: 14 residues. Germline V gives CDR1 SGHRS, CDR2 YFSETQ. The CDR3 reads CASSFGPSTVEAFF. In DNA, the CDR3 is TGCGCCAGCAGCTTTGGGCCCTCGACAGTTGAAGCTTTCTTT.

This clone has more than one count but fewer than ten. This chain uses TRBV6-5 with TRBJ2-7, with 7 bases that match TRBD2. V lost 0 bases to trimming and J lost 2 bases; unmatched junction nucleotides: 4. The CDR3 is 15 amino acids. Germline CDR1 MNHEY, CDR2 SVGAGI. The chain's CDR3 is CASSYSRGLTYEQYF. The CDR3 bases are TGTGCCAGCAGTTACTCGAGGGGACTAACCTACGAGCAGTACTTC.

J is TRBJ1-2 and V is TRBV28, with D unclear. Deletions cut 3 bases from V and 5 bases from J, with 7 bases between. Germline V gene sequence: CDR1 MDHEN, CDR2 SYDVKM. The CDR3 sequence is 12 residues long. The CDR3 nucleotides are TGTGCCAGCAGTTTTGCCGCGTATGGCTACACCTTC. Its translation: CASSFAAYGYTF.

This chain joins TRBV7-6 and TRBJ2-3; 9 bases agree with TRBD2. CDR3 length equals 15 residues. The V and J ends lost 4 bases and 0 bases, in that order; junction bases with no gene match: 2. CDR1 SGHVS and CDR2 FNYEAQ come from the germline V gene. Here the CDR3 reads CASSSLAGSTDTQYF. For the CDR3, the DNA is TGTGCCAGCAGCTCCCTAGCGGGGAGCACAGATACGCAGTATTTT.

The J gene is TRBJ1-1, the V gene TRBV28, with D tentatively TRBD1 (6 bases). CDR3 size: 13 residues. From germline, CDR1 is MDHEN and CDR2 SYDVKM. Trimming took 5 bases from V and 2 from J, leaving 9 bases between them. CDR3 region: CASSPGVNTEAFF. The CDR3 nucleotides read TGTGCCAGCAGTCCAGGGGTTAACACTGAAGCTTTCTTT.

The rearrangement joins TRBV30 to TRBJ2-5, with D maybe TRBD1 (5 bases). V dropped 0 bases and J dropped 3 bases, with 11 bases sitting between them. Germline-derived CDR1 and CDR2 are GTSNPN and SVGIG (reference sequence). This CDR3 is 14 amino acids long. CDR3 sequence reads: CAWSVLGREETQYF. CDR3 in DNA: TGTGCCTGGAGTGTACTTGGCAGGGAAGAGACCCAGTACTTC.

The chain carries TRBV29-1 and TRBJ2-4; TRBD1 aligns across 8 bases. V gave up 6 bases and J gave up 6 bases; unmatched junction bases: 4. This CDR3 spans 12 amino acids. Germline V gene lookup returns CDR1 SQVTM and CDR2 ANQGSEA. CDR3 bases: TGCAGCGTGGGGGACAGGCTAAACATTCAGTACTTC. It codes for CSVGDRLNIQYF.

The CDR3 nucleotides read TGTGCCAGCAGCTTAGAGGCAGGGGCTCTCTATGGCTACACCTTC. Translated: CASSLEAGALYGYTF. The V call is TRBV7-9, the J call TRBJ1-2; TRBD1 is a possible D gene (6 bases). The CDR3 consists of 15 residues. Germline-derived CDR1 and CDR2 are SEHNR and FQNEAQ (reference sequence). V shed 1 base and J shed 4 bases, with 13 bases lying between them.

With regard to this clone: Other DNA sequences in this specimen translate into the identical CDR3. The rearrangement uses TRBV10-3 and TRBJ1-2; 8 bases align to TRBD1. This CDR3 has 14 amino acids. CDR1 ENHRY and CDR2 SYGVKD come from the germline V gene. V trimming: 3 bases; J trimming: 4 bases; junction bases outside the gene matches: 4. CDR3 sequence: CAISDIQGGYGYTF. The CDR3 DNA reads TGTGCCATCAGTGATATACAGGGGGGCTATGGCTACACCTTC.

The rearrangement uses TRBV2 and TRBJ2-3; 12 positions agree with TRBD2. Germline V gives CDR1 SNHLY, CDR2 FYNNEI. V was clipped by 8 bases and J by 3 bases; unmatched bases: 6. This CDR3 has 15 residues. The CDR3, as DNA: TGTGCCAGCGGGCGGACTAGCGGGATGACAGATACGCAGTATTTT. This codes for CASGRTSGMTDTQYF.

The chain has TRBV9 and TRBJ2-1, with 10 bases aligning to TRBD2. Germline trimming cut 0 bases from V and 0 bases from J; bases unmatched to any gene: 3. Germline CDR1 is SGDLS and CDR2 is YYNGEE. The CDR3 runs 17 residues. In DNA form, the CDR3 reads TGTGCCAGCAGCGTAGGGGTAGCGGGGGGCTCCTACAATGAGCAGTTCTTC. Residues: CASSVGVAGGSYNEQFF.

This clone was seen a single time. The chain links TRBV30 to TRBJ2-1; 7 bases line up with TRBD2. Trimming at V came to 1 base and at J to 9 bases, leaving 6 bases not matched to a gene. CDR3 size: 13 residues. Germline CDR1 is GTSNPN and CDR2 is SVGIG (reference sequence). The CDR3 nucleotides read TGTGCCTGGAGTGCTGGGAGGGCCGGTGAGCAGTTCTTC. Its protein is CAWSAGRAGEQFF. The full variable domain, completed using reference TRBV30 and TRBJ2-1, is SQTIHQWPATLVQPVGSPLSLECTVEGTSNPNLYWYRQAAGRGLQLLFYSVGIGQISSEVPQNLSASRPQDRQFILSSKKLLLSDSGFYLCAWSAGRAGEQFFGPGTRLTVL.

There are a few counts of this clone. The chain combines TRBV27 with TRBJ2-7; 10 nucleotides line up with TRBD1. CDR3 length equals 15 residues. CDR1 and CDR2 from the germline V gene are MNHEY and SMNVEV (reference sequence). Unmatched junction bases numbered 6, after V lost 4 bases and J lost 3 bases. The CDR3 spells CASSSLGTGVYEQYF. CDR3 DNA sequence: TGTGCCAGCAGTTCCCTCGGGACAGGGGTCTACGAGCAGTACTTC.

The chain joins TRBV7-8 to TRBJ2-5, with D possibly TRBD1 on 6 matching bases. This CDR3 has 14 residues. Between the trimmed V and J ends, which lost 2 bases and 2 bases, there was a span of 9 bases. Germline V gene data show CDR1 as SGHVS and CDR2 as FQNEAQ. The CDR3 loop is CASSLSGTQETQYF. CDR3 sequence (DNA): TGTGCCAGCAGCTTATCTGGGACACAAGAGACCCAGTACTTC.

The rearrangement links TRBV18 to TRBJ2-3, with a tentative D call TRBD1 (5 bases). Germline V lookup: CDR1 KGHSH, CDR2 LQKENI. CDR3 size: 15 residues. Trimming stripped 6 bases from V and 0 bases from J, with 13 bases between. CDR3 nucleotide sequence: TGTGCCAGCTCTCCCAGACAGACTAGCACAGATACGCAGTATTTT. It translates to CASSPRQTSTDTQYF. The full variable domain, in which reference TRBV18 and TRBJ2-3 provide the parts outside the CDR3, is NAGVMQNPRHLVRRRGQEARLRCSPMKGHSHVYWYRQLPEEGLKFMVYLQKENIIDESGMPKERFSAEFPKEGPSILRIQQVVRGDSAAYFCASSPRQTSTDTQYFGPGTRLTVL.

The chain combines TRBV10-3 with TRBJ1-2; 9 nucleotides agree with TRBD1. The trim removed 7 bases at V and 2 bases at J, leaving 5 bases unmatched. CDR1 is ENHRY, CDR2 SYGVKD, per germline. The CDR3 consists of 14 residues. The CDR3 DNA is TGTGCCATCACGCACGGGACAGGGAACTATGGCTACACCTTC. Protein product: CAITHGTGNYGYTF.

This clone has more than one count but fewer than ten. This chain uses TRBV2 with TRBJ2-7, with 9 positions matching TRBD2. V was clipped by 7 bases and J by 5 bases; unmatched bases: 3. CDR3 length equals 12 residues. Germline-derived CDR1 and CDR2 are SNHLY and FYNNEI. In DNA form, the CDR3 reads TGTGCCAGCACTAGGACTAGCGACGAGCAGTACTTC. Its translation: CASTRTSDEQYF.

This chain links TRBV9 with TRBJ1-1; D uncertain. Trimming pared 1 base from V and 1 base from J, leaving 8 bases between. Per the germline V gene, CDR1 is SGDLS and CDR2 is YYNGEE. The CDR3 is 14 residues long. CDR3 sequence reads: CASSVHGENTEAFF. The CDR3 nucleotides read TGTGCCAGCAGCGTACACGGGGAGAACACTGAAGCTTTCTTT.